Listed below are T cell receptor beta chains from one sample, sequenced in a study of blood T cell repertoires in COVID-19. The data were produced by immunoSEQ multiplex PCR, yet TCRdb's version contains in-frame clones alone and is incomplete. The profile shows over 100,000 clones, 60% to 80% of them singletons. The sample consisted of peripheral blood. Source of these receptors: a woman aged 70-85 years with acute or convalescent COVID-19. Each CDR3 is given with its conserved first and last residue.

V gene: TRBV6-2/TRBV6-3
J gene: TRBJ1-6
CDR3 length: 18
CDR3 protein: CASSYYGTGNINNSPLHF

V gene: TRBV5-1
J gene: TRBJ1-1
CDR3 length: 18
CDR3 protein: CASSLVFTTGGLNTEAFF

V gene: TRBV5-4
J gene: TRBJ2-5
CDR3 length: 14
CDR3 protein: CASSRRDSQETQYF

V gene: TRBV21-1
J gene: TRBJ2-3
CDR3 length: 20
CDR3 protein: CASSKEVRTSGRCSTDTQYF

V gene: TRBV24-1
J gene: TRBJ2-1
CDR3 length: 16
CDR3 protein: CATSDPLAGGSREQFF

V gene: TRBV2
J gene: TRBJ1-5
CDR3 length: 14
CDR3 protein: CASSSGGSNQPQHF

V gene: TRBV19
J gene: TRBJ1-3
CDR3 length: 14
CDR3 protein: CASSPRALRNTIYF

V gene: TRBV10-2
J gene: TRBJ1-1
CDR3 length: 13
CDR3 protein: CASSGMGGTEAFF

V gene: TRBV3-1/TRBV3-2
J gene: TRBJ1-3
CDR3 length: 14
CDR3 protein: CASSRDRGGNTIYF

V gene: TRBV10-1
J gene: TRBJ1-6
CDR3 length: 14
CDR3 protein: CASSDQPDNSPLHF

V gene: TRBV5-1
J gene: TRBJ1-2
CDR3 length: 16
CDR3 protein: CASSLSDRPGGYGYTF

V gene: TRBV6-5
J gene: TRBJ2-5
CDR3 length: 15
CDR3 protein: CASSYASGGQETQYF

V gene: TRBV28
J gene: TRBJ2-5
CDR3 length: 15
CDR3 protein: CASSFPGQFQETQYF

V gene: TRBV7-9
J gene: TRBJ2-1
CDR3 length: 19
CDR3 protein: CASSPRGDHLAVSYNEQFF

V gene: TRBV6-2/TRBV6-3
J gene: TRBJ1-2
CDR3 length: 15
CDR3 protein: CASSSPGTGRDGYTF

V gene: TRBV5-1
J gene: TRBJ2-3
CDR3 length: 17
CDR3 protein: CASSSSGGLAATDTQYF

V gene: TRBV6-5
J gene: TRBJ2-5
CDR3 length: 15
CDR3 protein: CASIRTSGALETQYF

V gene: TRBV27
J gene: TRBJ2-7
CDR3 length: 16
CDR3 protein: CASSLSGQGAFHEQYF

V gene: TRBV28
J gene: TRBJ2-5
CDR3 length: 15
CDR3 protein: CASSFGGRYQETQYF

V gene: TRBV6-5
J gene: TRBJ2-7
CDR3 length: 14
CDR3 protein: CASRVDRVGYEQYF

V gene: TRBV27
J gene: TRBJ1-1
CDR3 length: 12
CDR3 protein: CASTREDTEAFF

V gene: TRBV3-1/TRBV3-2
J gene: TRBJ1-2
CDR3 length: 17
CDR3 protein: CASSQEKDRGFLYGYTF

V gene: TRBV28
J gene: TRBJ2-3
CDR3 length: 15
CDR3 protein: CASSLPQVHRYTQYF

V gene: TRBV6-5
J gene: TRBJ1-1
CDR3 length: 15
CDR3 protein: CASSSESGGRTEAFF

V gene: TRBV30
J gene: TRBJ1-1
CDR3 length: 12
CDR3 protein: CAWDLGGTEAFF

V gene: TRBV3-1/TRBV3-2
J gene: TRBJ2-1
CDR3 length: 13
CDR3 protein: CASSRPDRVEQFF

V gene: TRBV18
J gene: TRBJ2-3
CDR3 length: 15
CDR3 protein: CASSRRDSSTDTQYF

V gene: TRBV30
J gene: TRBJ2-4
CDR3 length: 16
CDR3 protein: CAWSVQRGGRKNIQYF

V gene: TRBV5-4
J gene: TRBJ1-6
CDR3 length: 15
CDR3 protein: CASSLRTGKNSPLHF

V gene: TRBV14
J gene: TRBJ2-5
CDR3 length: 16
CDR3 protein: CASSQAAGKAKETQYF

V gene: TRBV7-8
J gene: TRBJ2-3
CDR3 length: 12
CDR3 protein: CASSFQGDTQYF

V gene: TRBV12-3/TRBV12-4
J gene: TRBJ2-7
CDR3 length: 13
CDR3 protein: CASGTGGAYEQYF

V gene: TRBV6-5
J gene: TRBJ2-4
CDR3 length: 12
CDR3 protein: CASSYGLDFSHF

V gene: TRBV28
J gene: TRBJ1-2
CDR3 length: 13
CDR3 protein: CASSLLSGYGYTF

V gene: TRBV2
J gene: TRBJ2-5
CDR3 length: 14
CDR3 protein: CASRDGQLQETQYF

V gene: TRBV9
J gene: TRBJ1-2
CDR3 length: 13
CDR3 protein: CASSEDRVDGYTF

V gene: TRBV30
J gene: TRBJ1-2
CDR3 length: 13
CDR3 protein: CAPRAGDEYGYTF

V gene: TRBV7-9
J gene: TRBJ2-5
CDR3 length: 15
CDR3 protein: CASSSGLVYGETQYF

V gene: TRBV10-3
J gene: TRBJ2-5
CDR3 length: 15
CDR3 protein: CAISASTSGGETQYF

V gene: TRBV9
J gene: TRBJ1-1
CDR3 length: 17
CDR3 protein: CASNPVGTVRMNTEAFF

V gene: TRBV28
J gene: TRBJ1-6
CDR3 length: 16
CDR3 protein: CASSLTSSSYNSPLHF

V gene: TRBV19
J gene: TRBJ2-1
CDR3 length: 16
CDR3 protein: CASSMAPPDRGNEQFF

V gene: TRBV5-1
J gene: TRBJ2-3
CDR3 length: 15
CDR3 protein: CASSISGVRMDTQYF